Listed below are T cell receptor beta chains from one sample, sequenced in a study of cytotoxic CD8 clonotypes in ibrutinib-treated CLL. Here immunoSEQ multiplex PCR was the method, and the copy in TCRdb shows in-frame clones only, minus some. The table lists 60,000 to 95,000 clones, less than 85% of them singletons. Source: PBMCs, taken after 24 months of ibrutinib treatment. The source of these receptors is a human donor with chronic lymphocytic leukemia. CDR3s include the opening cysteine and the closing phenylalanine or tryptophan. Fields, in order: clone size, D gene, V gene, J gene, CDR3 DNA, CDR3 protein. D genes are given only for firm matches. Rows give clone size only sometimes, using once, few, many, or a class for an expanded clone.

>.|.|TRBV9|TRBJ2-3
TGTGCCAGCAGCGTAGATGGGAATACAGATACGCAGTATTTT
CASSVDGNTDTQYF
>.|.|TRBV18|TRBJ2-5
TGTGCCAGCTCACCAAGGGGTGAGACCCAGTACTTC
CASSPRGETQYF
>.|.|TRBV19|TRBJ2-7
TGTGCCAGTAGTCACCCGGGCTACGAGCAGTACTTC
CASSHPGYEQYF
>.|.|TRBV2|TRBJ1-1
TGTGCCAGCAGTGAATTGACGGCAGGGTCCACTGAAGCTTTCTTT
CASSELTAGSTEAFF
>many|TRBD2|TRBV7-9|TRBJ2-7
TGTGCCAGCAGCGTAGCCCGCGGGTCGGCGGGAGAGTTGTACGAGCAGTACTTC
CASSVARGSAGELYEQYF
>.|.|TRBV19|TRBJ1-2
TGTGCCAGTAACCCCAGGGCCACCTATGGCTACACCTTC
CASNPRATYGYTF
>.|.|TRBV5-1|TRBJ2-1
TGCGCCAGCAGCTTGGGACAAACCTACAATGAGCAGTTCTTC
CASSLGQTYNEQFF
>.|.|TRBV27|TRBJ2-7
TGTGCCAGCAGACCCAGGACGGTAGCTCGAGAGCAGTACTTC
CASRPRTVAREQYF
>once|.|TRBV29-1|TRBJ1-3
TGCAGCGTCGCTCCCATGGGGGTCCCTGGAAACACCATATATTTT
CSVAPMGVPGNTIYF
>.|.|TRBV28|TRBJ2-7
TGTGCCAGCAGTTTATTAACAGGGACTGACGAGCAGTACTTC
CASSLLTGTDEQYF
>.|.|TRBV28|TRBJ1-3
TGTGCCAGCAATAACCTAGCAGGAGGGTTAGCTGGAAACACCATATATTTT
CASNNLAGGLAGNTIYF
>.|.|TRBV30|TRBJ1-3
TGTGCCTGGGGCGAGTACTCTGGAAACACCATATATTTT
CAWGEYSGNTIYF
>.|TRBD2|TRBV5-4|TRBJ2-2
TGTGCCAGCAGCCTTGGGGGACTAGCCCCTGTGGGGGAGCTGTTTTTT
CASSLGGLAPVGELFF
>.|.|TRBV10-2|TRBJ1-2
TGCGCCAGCAGTGAGTTCCGGGGGCTCGTTAACTATGGCTACACCTTC
CASSEFRGLVNYGYTF
>.|TRBD2|TRBV5-1|TRBJ2-7
TGCGCCAGCAGCTTGGAGAGTATCAGCGGGGTGGCGTCCTACGAGCAGTACTTC
CASSLESISGVASYEQYF
>.|TRBD1|TRBV30|TRBJ1-4
TGTGCCTGGAGCTCAGGGGGGACAGGTGGGGAAAAACTGTTTTTT
CAWSSGGTGGEKLFF
>.|TRBD1|TRBV6-5|TRBJ2-1
TGTGCCAGCAGGGGGACAGGAGGCTCCTACAATGAGCAGTTCTTC
CASRGTGGSYNEQFF
>.|TRBD1|TRBV7-3|TRBJ1-5
TGTGCCAGCAGCCCTTGGAGGGGGCAGGGACGCAATCAGCCCCAGCATTTT
CASSPWRGQGRNQPQHF
>once|.|TRBV5-1|TRBJ2-5
TGCGCCAGCAGCCTGGGAGTGATGGGTATGTCCAGGGGGACCCAGTACTTC
CASSLGVMGMSRGTQYF
>.|TRBD1|TRBV10-2|TRBJ1-5
TGCGCCAGCAGTCCCCGGGACAGGGGAGGGCAGCCCCAGCATTTT
CASSPRDRGGQPQHF
>.|TRBD1|TRBV6-1|TRBJ1-1
TGTGCCAGCAGTGAAAGGAGTTGGGGGACAGAGAACACTGAAGCTTTCTTT
CASSERSWGTENTEAFF
>.|.|TRBV9|TRBJ2-7
TGTGCCAGCGGACAGCGGCGGGAGCAGTACTTC
CASGQRREQYF
>once|.|TRBV4-1|TRBJ1-2
TGCGCCAGCAGCCAAGTTGGGGGGGGTATGGGCTACACCTTC
CASSQVGGGMGYTF
>.|TRBD1|TRBV9|TRBJ2-7
TGTGCCAGCAGCGGGGGACAGGGGGCTTTGTACGAGCAGTACTTC
CASSGGQGALYEQYF
>.|TRBD1|TRBV5-5|TRBJ1-5
TGTGCCAGCAGCTTGGCTGGCAGGGGGAGCAATCAGCCCCAGCATTTT
CASSLAGRGSNQPQHF
>.|.|TRBV2|TRBJ1-2
TGTGCCAGCAGTGAAGTTGGAATAACGGGTCGGGGGGATGGCTACACCTTC
CASSEVGITGRGDGYTF
>few|.|TRBV5-5|TRBJ1-2
TGTGCCAGCAGCCGGGACGGTTGGATGGTGTCGATTATCGGCTACACCTTC
CASSRDGWMVSIIGYTF
>.|TRBD2|TRBV7-2|TRBJ2-7
TGTGCCAGCAGCTTAGCGACTAGCGGGAGGGTAACTGGTTTGGGCGAGCAGTACTTC
CASSLATSGRVTGLGEQYF
>.|TRBD2|TRBV28|TRBJ2-7
TGTGCCAGCAGTTTAGGTACTAGCGGGAGGGACGAGCAGTACTTC
CASSLGTSGRDEQYF
>.|.|TRBV19|TRBJ2-7
TGTGCCAGTAGTATAAACATACAGGGAGGAGAGCAGTACTTC
CASSINIQGGEQYF
>.|.|TRBV6-6|TRBJ2-7
TGTGCCAGCAGTTACTCGTGGCGGAGCTCCTACGAGCAGTACTTC
CASSYSWRSSYEQYF
>.|.|TRBV30|TRBJ2-5
TGTGCCTGGAGTTGGGGTCGGGTTGGGGGAGAGACCCAGTACTTC
CAWSWGRVGGETQYF
>.|.|TRBV18|TRBJ2-2
TGTGCCAGCTCACTTTCTCGGGGGCGGACCGGGGAGCTGTTTTTT
CASSLSRGRTGELFF
>.|TRBD1|TRBV30|TRBJ2-1
TGTGCCTGGAGTGTTAGACAGGGGCCGAGCTCCTACAATGAGCAGTTCTTC
CAWSVRQGPSSYNEQFF
>.|TRBD2|TRBV4-2|TRBJ2-1
TGTGCCAGCAGCACCCGCGGGAGGGAGGACAATGAGCAGTTCTTC
CASSTRGREDNEQFF
>.|.|TRBV27|TRBJ1-5
TGTGCCAGCAGTTTATCTTTCGGGGGGGATCAGCCCCAGCATTTT
CASSLSFGGDQPQHF
>.|TRBD1|TRBV4-2|TRBJ2-1
TGTGCCAGCAGCCAAGATATCGGGACAGGGGGAGGAGATGAGCAGTTCTTC
CASSQDIGTGGGDEQFF
>.|.|TRBV27|TRBJ1-2
TGTGCCAGCAGTTTATCGAAAGCTCTTGGCTATGGCTACACCTTC
CASSLSKALGYGYTF
>.|.|TRBV10-3|TRBJ2-1
TGTGCCATCAGTGAAGGGTCGAGCTCCTACAATGAGCAGTTCTTC
CAISEGSSSYNEQFF
>.|.|TRBV13|TRBJ2-3
TGTGCCAGCAGCGTTAGACAGGCGATCACAGATACGCAGTATTTT
CASSVRQAITDTQYF
>.|.|TRBV6-6|TRBJ1-5
TGTGCCAGCAGCAGGGAGTTTGCCAATCAGCCCCAGCATTTT
CASSREFANQPQHF
>.|.|TRBV19|TRBJ1-1
TGTGCCAGTAGTATACTGGAGAACACTGAAGCTTTCTTT
CASSILENTEAFF
>.|TRBD2|TRBV29-1|TRBJ2-5
TGCAGCGTTGAAACTAGCGGCCAAGAGACCCAGTACTTC
CSVETSGQETQYF
>.|.|TRBV6-1|TRBJ2-3
TGTGCCAGCAGTGGCGTATTCAGGGGCCTGGGAAATACGCAGTATTTT
CASSGVFRGLGNTQYF
>.|.|TRBV11-2|TRBJ2-7
TGTGCCAGCAGCTTAGGGTACACAGGGTACGAGCAGTACTTC
CASSLGYTGYEQYF
>.|.|TRBV6-1|TRBJ2-4
TGTGCCAGCAGTGAACGAGGGTCATCTGCCAAAAACATTCAGTACTTC
CASSERGSSAKNIQYF
>.|.|TRBV2|TRBJ2-3
TGTGCCAGCAGTTGGACAACGACAGATACGCAGTATTTT
CASSWTTTDTQYF
>.|.|TRBV6-5|TRBJ2-5
TGTGCCAGCAGTTACTGGGGGGAGGTGGGAGAGACCCAGTACTTC
CASSYWGEVGETQYF
>.|TRBD2|TRBV28|TRBJ2-5
TGTGCCAGCAGTGCGGGAGGGAACCAAGAGACCCAGTACTTC
CASSAGGNQETQYF
>few|.|TRBV7-8|TRBJ1-5
TGTGCCAGCAGCTTACTGGGATTAAATCAGCCCCAGCATTTT
CASSLLGLNQPQHF
>.|.|TRBV7-2|TRBJ1-3
TGTGCCAGCAGCTTAGGCGGCCCAACACCCCGCTCTGGAAACACCATATATTTT
CASSLGGPTPRSGNTIYF
>.|.|TRBV7-6|TRBJ1-3
TGTGCCAGCAGCCGAAGCTCTGGAAACACCATATATTTT
CASSRSSGNTIYF
>.|.|TRBV15|TRBJ2-1
TGTGCCACCAGCAGAGGGGGCGGGAATTACAATGAGCAGTTCTTC
CATSRGGGNYNEQFF
>.|TRBD1|TRBV7-9|TRBJ2-7
TGTGCCAGCAGCTTATTCAGGGGGCGAAGACCTCCTTCGATCCGTGAGCAGTACTTC
CASSLFRGRRPPSIREQYF